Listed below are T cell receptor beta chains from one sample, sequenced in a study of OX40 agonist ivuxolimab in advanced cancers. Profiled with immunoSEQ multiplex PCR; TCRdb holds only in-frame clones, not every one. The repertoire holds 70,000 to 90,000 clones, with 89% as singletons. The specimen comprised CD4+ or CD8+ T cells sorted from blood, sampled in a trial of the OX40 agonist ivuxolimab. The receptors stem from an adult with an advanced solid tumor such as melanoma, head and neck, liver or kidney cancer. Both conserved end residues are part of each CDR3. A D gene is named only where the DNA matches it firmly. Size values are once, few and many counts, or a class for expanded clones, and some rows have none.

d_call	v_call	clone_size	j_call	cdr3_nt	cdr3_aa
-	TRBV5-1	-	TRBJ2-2	TGCGCCAGCAGCCCTGAAGGTTGGACCGGGGAGCTGTTTTTT	CASSPEGWTGELFF
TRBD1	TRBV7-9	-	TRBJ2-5	TGTGCCAGCAGGTCCCGGACAGGGAAAGAGACCCAGTACTTC	CASRSRTGKETQYF
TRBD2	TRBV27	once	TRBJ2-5	TGTGCCAGCAGTTTAATCCCACCGACTAGCGGGGTCCAAGAGACCCAGTACTTC	CASSLIPPTSGVQETQYF
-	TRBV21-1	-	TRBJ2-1	TGTGCCAGCAGCCCCGGGACTAGCTCCTGCAATGAGCAGTTCTTC	CASSPGTSSCNEQFF
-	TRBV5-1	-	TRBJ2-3	TGCGCCAGCAGCTTGGGACAGAGGGATACGCAGTATTTT	CASSLGQRDTQYF
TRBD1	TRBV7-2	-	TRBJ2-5	TGTGCCAGCAGCCCTGACAGGGGGATGTACTTC	CASSPDRGMYF
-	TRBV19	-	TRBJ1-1	TGTGCCAGTAAAAGATCAGGTTCTATGAACACTGAAGCTTTCTTT	CASKRSGSMNTEAFF
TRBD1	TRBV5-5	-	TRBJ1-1	TGTGCCAGCAGTTCGGGGACAGTCCTTGAAGCTTTCTTT	CASSSGTVLEAFF
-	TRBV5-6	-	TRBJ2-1	TGTGCCAGCAGCTTGGTCGGTGGATGGCAGTTCTTC	CASSLVGGWQFF
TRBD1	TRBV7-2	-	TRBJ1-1	TGTGCCAGCAGCTCCCCGGGACAGGGTATGAACACTGAAGCTTTCTTT	CASSSPGQGMNTEAFF
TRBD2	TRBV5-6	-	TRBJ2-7	TGTGCCAGCCGTCAAGCGGGGGGAAACTACGAGCAGTACTTC	CASRQAGGNYEQYF
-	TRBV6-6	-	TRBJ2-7	TGTGCCAGCAGTCGGACTTTGGGCGAGCAGTACTTC	CASSRTLGEQYF
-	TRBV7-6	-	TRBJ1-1	TGTGCCAGCAGCTCCCGGTGGCGGGGGCGAAACACTGAAGCTTTCTTT	CASSSRWRGRNTEAFF
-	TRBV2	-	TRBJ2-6	TGTGCCAGCAGTGAAAGGGATCCCGTCCTGACTTTC	CASSERDPVLTF
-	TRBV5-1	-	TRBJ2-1	TGCGCCAGCAGCTTGGCCAGGGGTCAAAGCTCCTACAATGAGCAGTTCTTC	CASSLARGQSSYNEQFF
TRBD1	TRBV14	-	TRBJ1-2	TGTGCCAGCAGCGAACAGGGGGTTTGGAGCGGCTACACCTTC	CASSEQGVWSGYTF
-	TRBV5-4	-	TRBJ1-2	TGTGCCAGCAGCTTGCAGGCCTCCTATGGCTACACCTTC	CASSLQASYGYTF
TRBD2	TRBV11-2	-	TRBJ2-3	TGTGCCAGCAGCTTGACTAGCGGGGATACGCAGTATTTT	CASSLTSGDTQYF
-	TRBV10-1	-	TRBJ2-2	TGCGCCAGCAGGGACATTTCGAACACCGGGGAGCTGTTTTTT	CASRDISNTGELFF
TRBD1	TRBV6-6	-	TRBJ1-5	TGTGCCAGTTGGGACAGGGTCGACGATCAGCCCCAGCATTTT	CASWDRVDDQPQHF
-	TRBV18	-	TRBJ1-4	TGTGCCAGCTCACCCCCGACAGGACCTAATGAAAAACTGTTTTTT	CASSPPTGPNEKLFF
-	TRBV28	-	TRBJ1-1	TGTGCCAGCACATCCGGGAACACTGAAGCTTTCTTT	CASTSGNTEAFF
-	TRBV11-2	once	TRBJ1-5	TGTGCCAGCAGCTTAGAAAGGGATCAGCCCCAGCATTTT	CASSLERDQPQHF
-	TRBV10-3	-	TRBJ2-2	TGTGCCACACTCCAGGGGTACGGGGAGCTGTTTTTT	CATLQGYGELFF
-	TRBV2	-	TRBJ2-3	TGTGCCAGCAGGGCGACTCGAACGGGCACAGATACGCAGTATTTT	CASRATRTGTDTQYF
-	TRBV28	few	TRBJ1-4	TGTGCCAGCAGTTTACCAGGACTTGCCGAAAAACTGTTTTTT	CASSLPGLAEKLFF
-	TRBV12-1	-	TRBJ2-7	TGTGCCAGCAGCTTTTCCGGGCAGTACTTC	CASSFSGQYF
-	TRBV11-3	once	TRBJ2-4	TGTGCCAGCAGCTTAGGTGCTGGAAACATTCAGTACTTC	CASSLGAGNIQYF
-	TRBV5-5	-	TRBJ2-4	TGTGCCAGCAGCTCGGGGGTTCTAGCCAAAAACATTCAGTACTTC	CASSSGVLAKNIQYF
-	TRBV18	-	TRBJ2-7	TGTGCCAGCTCACCTTTCGCCTTGATGGGAGAGTTCTACGAGCAGTACTTC	CASSPFALMGEFYEQYF
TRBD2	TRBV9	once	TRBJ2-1	TGTGCCAGCAGCGTAGGGCTCCTAGCGGGAGTTTACAATGAGCAGTTCTTC	CASSVGLLAGVYNEQFF
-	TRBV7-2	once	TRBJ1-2	TGTGCCAGCAGCTTAGCCCGAGCGAGGTCCCTATTCTATGGCTACACCTTC	CASSLARARSLFYGYTF
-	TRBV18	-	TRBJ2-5	TGTGCCAGCGGAGAGACCCAGTACTTC	CASGETQYF
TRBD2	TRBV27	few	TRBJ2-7	TGTGCCAGCCATACCGGACTAGCGGGAAGCGAGCAGTACTTC	CASHTGLAGSEQYF
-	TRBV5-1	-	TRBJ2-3	TGCGCCAGCAGCTTGGTCCCCGCGGGCGCAGATACGCAGTATTTT	CASSLVPAGADTQYF
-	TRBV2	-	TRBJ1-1	TGTGCCAGCAGCTCTCAGTTGAGCACTGAAGCTTTCTTT	CASSSQLSTEAFF
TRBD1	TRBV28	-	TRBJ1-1	TGTGCCAGCACCCCCCCCAGGGGGCGGAACACTGAAGCTTTCTTT	CASTPPRGRNTEAFF
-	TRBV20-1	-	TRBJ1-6	TGCAGTGCTAGAGATCAGTCACCCCTCCACTTT	CSARDQSPLHF
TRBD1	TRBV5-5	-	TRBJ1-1	TGTGCCAGTTCGGGACAGGGACTCGGTGAAGCTTTCTTT	CASSGQGLGEAFF
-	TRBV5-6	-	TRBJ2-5	TGTGCCAGCAGCACCAGTACTAGTATGGGTGAGACCCAGTACTTC	CASSTSTSMGETQYF
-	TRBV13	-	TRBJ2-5	TGTGCCAGCAGCTTGGGGCAAGAGACCCAGTACTTC	CASSLGQETQYF
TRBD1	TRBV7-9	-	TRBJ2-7	TGTGCCAGCAGCACCTCCGGGGACAGGGGCTACGAGCAGTACTTC	CASSTSGDRGYEQYF
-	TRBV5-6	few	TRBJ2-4	TGTGCCAGCAGCTTCTACGGGGACATTCAGTACTTC	CASSFYGDIQYF
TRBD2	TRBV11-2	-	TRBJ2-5	TGTGCCAGCAGCTTGACTAGCGGGGATGAGACCCAGTACTTC	CASSLTSGDETQYF
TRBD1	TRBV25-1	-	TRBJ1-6	TGTGCCAGTTCGGGACAGGGCCCATCACCCCTCCACTTT	CASSGQGPSPLHF
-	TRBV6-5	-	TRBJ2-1	TGTGCCAGCAGTATGGACAGCTACAATGAGCAGTTCTTC	CASSMDSYNEQFF
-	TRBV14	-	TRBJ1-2	TGTGCCAGCAGCCAAGACTCCGGTGGTGGCTACACCTTC	CASSQDSGGGYTF
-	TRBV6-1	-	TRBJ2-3	TGTGCCAGCAGTGCAAATAGGAACCCCACGCAGTATTTT	CASSANRNPTQYF
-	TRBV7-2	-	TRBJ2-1	TGTGCCAGCAGCCCGGGACTTTTCAATGAGCAGTTCTTC	CASSPGLFNEQFF
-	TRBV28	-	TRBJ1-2	TGTGCCAGCAGTCCGCCGGGAGCAAACTATGGCTACACCTTC	CASSPPGANYGYTF
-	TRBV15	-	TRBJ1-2	TGTGCCACCAGCAGGGACTTAGCTAACTATGGCTACACCTTC	CATSRDLANYGYTF
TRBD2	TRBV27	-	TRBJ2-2	TGTGCCAGCAGTCTGACTAGCTGGCCCGGGGAGCTGTTTTTT	CASSLTSWPGELFF
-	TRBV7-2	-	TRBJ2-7	TGTGCCAGCAGCCGCTTGGGGCTAGGGGGGTACGAGCAGTACTTC	CASSRLGLGGYEQYF